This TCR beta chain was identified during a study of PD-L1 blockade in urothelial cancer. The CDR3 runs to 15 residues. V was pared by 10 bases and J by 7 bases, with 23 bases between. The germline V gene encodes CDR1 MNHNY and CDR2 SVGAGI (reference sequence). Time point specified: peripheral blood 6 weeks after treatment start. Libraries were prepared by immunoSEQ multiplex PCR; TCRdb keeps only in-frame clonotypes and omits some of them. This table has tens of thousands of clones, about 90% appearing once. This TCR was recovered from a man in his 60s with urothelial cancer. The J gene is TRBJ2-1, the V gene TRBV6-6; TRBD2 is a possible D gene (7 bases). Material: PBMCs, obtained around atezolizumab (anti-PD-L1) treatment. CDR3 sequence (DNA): TGTGCCATCACCTCGGGGGGCCTTACCACGAATGAGCAGTTCTTC. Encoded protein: CAITSGGLTTNEQFF.